The 27 T cell receptor beta chains in this list originate from one sample, sequenced in a study of T cells after posttransplantation cyclophosphamide. A marrow graft followed busulfan-fludarabine conditioning, with cyclophosphamide on days +3 and +4. The protocol was immunoSEQ multiplex PCR, while the TCRdb copy is restricted to in-frame clones and leaves out a portion. The table includes under 8,500 clones, 75% to 85% detected once. The sample in question was CD4+ T cells sorted from blood, obtained 950 to 1,200 days after allogeneic stem cell transplant with posttransplant cyclophosphamide. The receptors shown here come from a female patient between 35 and 55 years old who received an allogeneic stem cell transplant from a related donor, was CMV-positive, and had no GVHD. Some T cells may be provided by the graft donor.

The chain couples TRBV19 to TRBJ2-5; D is perhaps TRBD2 (6 bases). This CDR3 has 16 residues. V was pared by 4 bases and J by 2 bases, with 17 bases between. From germline, CDR1 is LNHDA and CDR2 SQIVND (reference sequence). This CDR3 is CASSTGLRVTQETQYF. The CDR3 DNA follows: TGTGCCAGTAGTACGGGACTTAGGGTCACACAAGAGACCCAGTACTTC.

V is TRBV19 and J is TRBJ1-5; the D gene is possibly TRBD1 (6 bases). Germline V lookup: CDR1 LNHDA, CDR2 SQIVND (reference sequence). The CDR3 totals 16 residues. With 4 bases removed from V and 4 bases from J, the gap between germline ends came to 17 bases. The CDR3: CASSTPGQLENQPQHF. In nucleotides, the CDR3 is TGTGCCAGTAGTACCCCTGGACAGTTGGAAAATCAGCCCCAGCATTTT. The full variable domain, its missing parts supplied by reference TRBV19 and TRBJ1-5, is DGGITQSPKYLFRKEGQNVTLSCEQNLNHDAMYWYRQDPGQGLRLIYYSQIVNDFQKGDIAEGYSVSREKKESFPLTVTSAQKNPTAFYLCASSTPGQLENQPQHFGDGTRLSIL.

The DNA for the CDR3 is TGCGCCAGCGGTCCTTCGGGAGCGGAAATCTATGGCTACACCTTC. It translates to CASGPSGAEIYGYTF. The V and J genes are TRBV5-1 and TRBJ1-2; D uncertain. The V and J ends lost 7 bases and 4 bases respectively, with 20 bases between them. CDR1 is SGHRS and CDR2 is YFSETQ in the germline V gene. The CDR3 consists of 15 residues.

The CDR3 reads CASSWSGLAGVHNEQFF. CDR3 nucleotide sequence: TGTGCCAGCAGTTGGAGTGGACTAGCGGGGGTGCACAATGAGCAGTTCTTC. V gene TRBV27 combines with J gene TRBJ2-1; 13 nucleotides align to TRBD2. This CDR3 is 17 amino acids long. The germline gives CDR1 MNHEY, CDR2 SMNVEV (reference sequence). V was pared by 4 bases and J by 5 bases, with 8 bases of the junction left unmatched.

The chain links TRBV7-6 to TRBJ1-1, with a tentative D call TRBD1 (5 bases). CDR1 is SGHVS, CDR2 FNYEAQ, per germline. Trimming shortened V by 4 bases and J by 2 bases, and 8 bases separated the two germline ends. This CDR3 contains 13 residues. The CDR3 coding sequence is TGTGCCAGCAGCTCTGACAGTAACACTGAAGCTTTCTTT. Protein: CASSSDSNTEAFF.

V gene TRBV2 combines with J gene TRBJ2-7; weak D call: TRBD1 (6 bases). The CDR3 spans 13 residues. Trimming stripped 7 bases from V and 3 bases from J, with 13 bases between. Germline V CDR1 and CDR2: SNHLY, FYNNEI. The CDR3 protein is CASKGLRGYEQYF. CDR3 coding DNA: TGTGCCAGCAAAGGCCTCAGGGGCTACGAGCAGTACTTC.

The chain has TRBV11-2 and TRBJ2-1; a weak D match, TRBD2 (6 bases). V was trimmed by 5 bases and J by 4 bases, leaving 15 bases between them. This CDR3 is built from 15 residues. CDR1 is SGHAT, CDR2 FQNNGV, per germline. The CDR3 loop is CASSPGGNGYNEQFF. For the CDR3, the DNA is TGTGCCAGCAGCCCCGGGGGTAATGGGTACAATGAGCAGTTCTTC.

This clone was found a few times. The chain couples TRBV6-4 to TRBJ1-2; TRBD1 agrees at 8 bases. The V segment lost 2 bases and the J segment 8 bases; nucleotides outside the gene matches: 4. Germline CDR1 and CDR2: MRHNA and SNTAGT. The CDR3 has 13 amino acids. CDR3 sequence: CASSDVRGRGYTF. The DNA for the CDR3 is TGTGCCAGCAGTGACGTCAGGGGGCGCGGCTACACCTTC.

The rearrangement links TRBV7-8 to TRBJ1-1; no definite D call. The CDR3 totals 15 residues. Trimming took off 2 bases at V and 1 base at J, with 11 bases between the two ends. CDR1 is SGHVS, CDR2 FQNEAQ, per germline. The CDR3 reads CASSLNRVGNTEAFF. CDR3 in DNA: TGTGCCAGCAGCTTAAATCGGGTCGGGAACACTGAAGCTTTCTTT. The full variable domain, its missing parts supplied by reference TRBV7-8 and TRBJ1-1, is GAGVSQSPRYKVAKRGQDVALRCDPISGHVSLFWYQQALGQGPEFLTYFQNEAQLDKSGLPSDRFFAERPEGSVSTLKIQRTQQEDSAVYLCASSLNRVGNTEAFFGQGTRLTVV.

The chain uses TRBV2 and TRBJ2-1; 9 bases map to TRBD2. The CDR3 has 16 residues. V shed 2 bases and J 2 bases; nucleotides not matched to a gene: 4. Germline V CDR1 and CDR2: SNHLY, FYNNEI. The CDR3 bases are TGTGCCAGCAGTGAAAAGCGGGGGGTCGCCTACAATGAGCAGTTCTTC. It codes for CASSEKRGVAYNEQFF.

The chain employs TRBV28 and TRBJ2-5; 10 bases line up with TRBD1. The end of the DNA aligns better with TRBJ2-7, so the J call may be wrong. The CDR3 loop spans 15 amino acids. The V gene's germline CDR1 is MDHEN and CDR2 SYDVKM. The CDR3 DNA is TGTGCCAGCAACCAACCGGGACAGGGGTCCTACGAGCAGTACTTC. Its translation: CASNQPGQGSYEQYF.

This chain uses TRBV6-4 with TRBJ2-3; TRBD2 aligns across 8 bases. The CDR3 length is 15 residues. J gave up 7 bases and V 0 bases, and 6 bases lay outside the gene matches. Germline V gene sequence: CDR1 MRHNA, CDR2 SNTAGT. This CDR3 reads CASSDSGGAVHTQYF. CDR3 nucleotides: TGTGCCAGCAGTGACTCCGGGGGGGCAGTGCATACGCAGTATTTT.

This chain uses TRBV4-2 with TRBJ2-3; TRBD2 matches at 11 bases. Trimming removed 4 bases from V and 0 bases from J; junction bases left unmatched: 9. Germline V lookup: CDR1 LGHNA, CDR2 YNFKEQ. The CDR3 is 18 amino acids. DNA for the CDR3: TGTGCCAGCAGCCGGGGGGTAGCGGGGGGGCTTAGCACAGATACGCAGTATTTT. It is translated as CASSRGVAGGLSTDTQYF.

V and J are TRBV5-1 and TRBJ1-1, with D possibly being TRBD1 (6 bases). Germline loops: CDR1 SGHRS, CDR2 YFSETQ. The CDR3 extends over 15 amino acids. V lost 0 bases and J 1 base, leaving 10 bases between the germline ends. CDR3 loop: CASSLDRVANTEAFF. The CDR3 DNA sequence: TGCGCCAGCAGCTTGGACAGGGTGGCGAACACTGAAGCTTTCTTT.

This chain connects TRBV19 to TRBJ2-3; 7 bases fit TRBD2. Germline assignment: CDR1 LNHDA and CDR2 SQIVND (reference sequence). J was trimmed by 2 bases and V by 11 bases; bases with no gene match: 25. CDR3 length equals 19 residues. CDR3 sequence: CAGVVGLRKWEGTTDTQYF. CDR3 DNA: TGTGCCGGGGTGGTCGGTCTAAGGAAGTGGGAGGGTACCACAGATACGCAGTATTTT.

The genes are TRBV5-1 and TRBJ2-1; possible D gene TRBD1, 6 bases. Germline CDR1 and CDR2: SGHRS and YFSETQ. This CDR3 comprises 16 residues. Trimming removed 1 base from V and 4 bases from J, with 15 bases in between. This CDR3 reads CASSLKLGHIYNEQFF. The CDR3 DNA reads as TGCGCCAGCAGCTTGAAACTGGGACACATATACAATGAGCAGTTCTTC.

The chain couples TRBV9 to TRBJ2-1; 7 positions match TRBD1. In germline, CDR1 is SGDLS, CDR2 YYNGEE. The CDR3 runs to 15 residues. V gave up 4 bases and J gave up 5 bases; unmatched junction bases: 9. CDR3 residues: CASSRRTGRNNEQFF. The DNA for the CDR3 is TGTGCCAGCAGCCGACGGACAGGACGTAACAATGAGCAGTTCTTC.

This chain uses TRBV10-3 with TRBJ2-1; 8 nucleotides align to TRBD2. This CDR3 has 15 amino acids. CDR1 and CDR2 (germline): ENHRY, SYGVKD. V shed 3 bases and J 7 bases; nucleotides not matched to a gene: 8. The CDR3 DNA reads TGTGCCATCAGTGAAGGATCGGGGGGGCGAAATGAGCAGTTCTTC. Encoded protein: CAISEGSGGRNEQFF.

The V and J genes are TRBV4-1 and TRBJ2-5; the D gene is possibly TRBD2 (6 bases). The CDR3 is made up of 19 amino acids. V was cut by 0 bases and J by 2 bases, with 22 bases left in between. Germline CDR1 reads MGHRA; CDR2 reads YSYEKL. CDR3 in amino acids: CASSQDLRRASDLQETQYF. CDR3 coding DNA: TGCGCCAGCAGCCAAGATCTTCGAAGGGCTAGCGATTTACAAGAGACCCAGTACTTC.

V is TRBV7-3 and J is TRBJ2-1, with D perhaps TRBD2 (6 bases). V gave up 8 bases and J gave up 6 bases, with 17 bases separating them. CDR3 length: 14 residues. CDR1 and CDR2 from the germline V gene are SGHTA and FQGTGA. The CDR3 bases are TGTGCCAGCGGCCCCACCGGGAGAGGCAATGAGCAGTTCTTC. Protein sequence: CASGPTGRGNEQFF.

The DNA of the CDR3 is TGTGCCAGCAGCTCGATAGCGGGGCTACAAGAGACCCAGTACTTC. Encoded protein: CASSSIAGLQETQYF. The gene calls are TRBV7-3 and TRBJ2-5, with 8 bases identical to TRBD2. Germline V lookup: CDR1 SGHTA, CDR2 FQGTGA. V lost 4 bases to trimming and J lost 2 bases; unmatched junction nucleotides: 6. This CDR3 has 15 residues.

The chain carries TRBV9 and TRBJ2-3; 9 bases line up with TRBD2. Per germline, CDR1 SGDLS and CDR2 YYNGEE. This CDR3 has 14 amino acids. Trimming at V came to 0 bases and at J to 7 bases, leaving 3 bases not matched to a gene. Here the CDR3 reads CASSVGASGNTQYF. CDR3 DNA: TGTGCCAGCAGCGTAGGGGCTAGCGGGAATACGCAGTATTTT.

This chain links TRBV6-5 with TRBJ1-5; possible D gene TRBD1, 5 bases. The germline V gene encodes CDR1 MNHEY and CDR2 SVGAGI. Trimming removed 6 bases at V and 3 bases at J, with 12 bases between. The CDR3 has 14 residues. Here the CDR3 reads CASRTSGLNQPQHF. The CDR3 DNA follows: TGTGCCAGCAGGACCTCAGGGCTCAATCAGCCCCAGCATTTT.

V is TRBV21-1 and J is TRBJ2-1; no DNA check was done on the table's D call, TRBD2. TRBV21-1 is recorded as a pseudogene. The CDR3 has 10 amino acids. The CDR3 DNA follows: TGTGCCAGCCTAATGTGTTGTCAGTTCTTC. Translated: CASLMCCQFF.

V and J are TRBV7-7 and TRBJ2-5; 7 nucleotides line up with TRBD1. The ends lost 2 bases at V and 2 bases at J; junction bases unmatched: 2. The CDR3 length is 14 residues. Germline V gene data show CDR1 as SSHAT and CDR2 as FNYEAQ (reference sequence). The CDR3 sequence is CASSLPGQQETQYF. CDR3 sequence (DNA): TGTGCCAGCAGCTTACCGGGACAGCAAGAGACCCAGTACTTC.

V is TRBV11-3 and J is TRBJ2-7, with D possibly being TRBD1 (5 bases). This CDR3 contains 17 residues. CDR1 SGHNT and CDR2 YENEEA come from the germline V gene. V was clipped by 1 base and J by 4 bases, with 20 bases between them. For the CDR3, the DNA is TGTGCCAGCAGCTTAGGTCCAGGGCAGGAATTTGAGTACGAGCAGTACTTC. Amino acid sequence: CASSLGPGQEFEYEQYF.

The J gene is TRBJ1-5, the V gene TRBV19; D is unresolved. V was cut by 6 bases and J by 0 bases, with 9 bases left in between. CDR3 length equals 14 residues. The germline V gene has CDR1 LNHDA and CDR2 SQIVND (reference sequence). CDR3 sequence (DNA): TGTGCCAGTAGCCCTGGGAGTAGCAATCAGCCCCAGCATTTT. Protein: CASSPGSSNQPQHF. Full variable domain (outside the CDR3, taken from reference TRBV19 and TRBJ1-5): DGGITQSPKYLFRKEGQNVTLSCEQNLNHDAMYWYRQDPGQGLRLIYYSQIVNDFQKGDIAEGYSVSREKKESFPLTVTSAQKNPTAFYLCASSPGSSNQPQHFGDGTRLSIL.